The rows below give T cell receptor beta chains drawn from one sample of a study of blood T cell repertoires in COVID-19. Sequenced by immunoSEQ multiplex PCR; TCRdb stores in-frame clones only, minus some. The sample includes 45,000 to 55,000 clones, roughly 84% seen only once; the top ten take roughly 1.4%. Sequences were obtained from peripheral blood. The receptors were gathered from a man aged 50 to 59 with acute or convalescent COVID-19. Both conserved end residues are part of each CDR3. The D gene is left open where the match is weak. Not all rows give a size; the values are once, few, many and, for expanded clones, a class.

j_call: TRBJ1-3
d_call: -
clone_size: -
v_call: TRBV4-2
cdr3_nt: TGTGCCAGCAGCCAAGATTTACCCGGACTGTACTCTGGAAACACCATATATTTT
cdr3_aa: CASSQDLPGLYSGNTIYF

j_call: TRBJ2-7
d_call: TRBD2
clone_size: -
v_call: TRBV6-1
cdr3_nt: TGTGCCAGCAGTGCCGCAGGGGGGGGACTAGCGGGAGAGGTCGAGCAGTACTTC
cdr3_aa: CASSAAGGGLAGEVEQYF

j_call: TRBJ2-1
d_call: -
clone_size: -
v_call: TRBV6-1
cdr3_nt: TGTGCCAGCGGTGAACTAAGGCGACTCAGCTCCTACAATGAGCAGTTCTTC
cdr3_aa: CASGELRRLSSYNEQFF

j_call: TRBJ1-1
d_call: -
clone_size: -
v_call: TRBV29-1
cdr3_nt: TGCAGCGTTGTTGTAAAAAAGCAAGCTTTCTTT
cdr3_aa: CSVVVKKQAFF

j_call: TRBJ2-1
d_call: TRBD1
clone_size: once
v_call: TRBV5-1
cdr3_nt: TGCGCCAGCAGCTTGGGTGGACAGGGCGAGGGTGAGCAGTTCTTC
cdr3_aa: CASSLGGQGEGEQFF

j_call: TRBJ1-2
d_call: -
clone_size: -
v_call: TRBV28
cdr3_nt: TGTGCCAGCACCCCCCCCGGTTACTATGGCTACACCTTC
cdr3_aa: CASTPPGYYGYTF

j_call: TRBJ1-2
d_call: -
clone_size: -
v_call: TRBV7-9
cdr3_nt: TGTGCCAGCAGCCCCACCGCCAGGGAGGCCTATGGCTACACCTTC
cdr3_aa: CASSPTAREAYGYTF

j_call: TRBJ2-7
d_call: -
clone_size: -
v_call: TRBV2
cdr3_nt: TGTGCCAGCAGCCCCAGGTTGGGCGAGCAGTACTTC
cdr3_aa: CASSPRLGEQYF

j_call: TRBJ2-7
d_call: -
clone_size: -
v_call: TRBV25-1
cdr3_nt: TGTGCCAGCAGGGAAACGGGACTCATGCAGAAAAACGAGCAGTACTTC
cdr3_aa: CASRETGLMQKNEQYF

j_call: TRBJ1-1
d_call: -
clone_size: -
v_call: TRBV28
cdr3_nt: TGTGCCAGCAGGATTGACCTGCGGGGGAACACTGAAGCTTTCTTT
cdr3_aa: CASRIDLRGNTEAFF

j_call: TRBJ2-1
d_call: TRBD2
clone_size: once
v_call: TRBV5-4
cdr3_nt: TGTGCCAGCAGCTCCGGGACTAGCGGTACCTACAATGAGCAGTTCTTC
cdr3_aa: CASSSGTSGTYNEQFF

j_call: TRBJ2-3
d_call: -
clone_size: few
v_call: TRBV30
cdr3_nt: TGTGCCTGGAGTGCACAGGGAACTAGCACAGATACGCAGTATTTT
cdr3_aa: CAWSAQGTSTDTQYF

j_call: TRBJ2-1
d_call: TRBD1
clone_size: -
v_call: TRBV4-3
cdr3_nt: TGCGCCAGCAGCTGGGGCCACAGGGGTCCGGTTGAGCAGTTCTTC
cdr3_aa: CASSWGHRGPVEQFF

j_call: TRBJ1-5
d_call: -
clone_size: -
v_call: TRBV3-1/TRBV3-2
cdr3_nt: TGTGCCAGCAGCCCCCAATCCAGCAATCAGCCCCAGCATTTT
cdr3_aa: CASSPQSSNQPQHF

j_call: TRBJ2-7
d_call: -
clone_size: -
v_call: TRBV11-3
cdr3_nt: TGTGCCAGCAGCCCGTCAGGGGTCGGCGAGCAGTACTTC
cdr3_aa: CASSPSGVGEQYF